The sequence of this TCR beta chain was determined in a study of response to subunit inactivated influenza vaccine (dated by TCRdb to between 2017 and 2018). Concerning the study at large: The study used deep quantitative T cell receptor repertoire profiling to track responses to a trivalent subunit inactivated influenza vaccine. Results and caveats for the whole study, not just this receptor: It was suggested by the authors that each seasonal influenza vaccination may recruit only a limited number of new T cells.

V and J are truncated by 8 bases and 10 bases respectively, leaving an intervening sequence of 21 bases. Including cysteine and phenylalanine, the CDR3 has 13 amino acids. Only the CDR3 region is kept as DNA, spanning 39 bases read in frame from base 1. Via the germline V gene, CDR1 is MDHEN and CDR2 SYDVKM. As concerns this clonotype: Its antigen remains undetermined. Within one base of it there is no much larger clone, and no base qualities were kept.

The method behind the library was RT-PCR. Instrument used: Illumina HiSeq 2500. TCRdb reanalyzed the raw reads on its own, using fastp at Q25 for trimming and MiXCR for clone calling, and kept in-frame beta chains. Identical CDR3 proteins give one entry, which carries the most common genes and DNA. Here the sample has just under 250,000 distinct CDR3 sequences; 9.5% to 15% occur a single time. The ten most abundant clones make up roughly 7.7% of the sample. The chain is encoded by TRBV28 joined to TRBJ2-7, with the identity of the D gene unclear. The receptor's source is a man in his fifties or sixties who received an inactivated influenza vaccine. Donor details come from another sample of the same person, matched by shared clones. Sequenced material: non-naive T cells sorted from PBMCs, taken 14 days before vaccination. Interpreted using the paper, the cell subset or site label stands for: memory T cell fraction. The DNA sequence is as follows: TGTGCCAGCGTCCAACCCTCCTTGGGCGACCAGTACTTC. It translates to CASVQPSLGDQYF.